The 20 T cell receptor beta chains given below trace back to one sample, sequenced in a study of CD8+ T cells in alopecia areata. RNA, once extracted, was reverse transcribed into cDNA for use as the sequencing template. Measured with immunoSEQ multiplex PCR; TCRdb has only the in-frame clones, and not every one. The data contain 150,000 to 200,000 clones, about 54% of them singletons. The sample taken for sequencing was CD4+ T cells sorted from blood. These receptors all stem from a human donor in good health.

The V gene is TRBV2, the J gene TRBJ1-5, with unresolved D. CDR3 length equals 13 residues. Germline CDR1 SNHLY, CDR2 FYNNEI. V lost 11 bases to trimming and J lost 2 bases, with 13 bases between them. CDR3 sequence reads: CARRYPGNQPQHF. The CDR3 DNA reads TGTGCCCGACGATATCCTGGCAATCAGCCCCAGCATTTT.

This clone has a single count. The rearrangement joins TRBV4-1 to TRBJ2-7; the match to TRBD2 covers 7 bases. Trimming cost V 3 bases and J 0 bases; bases outside gene matches: 5. The V gene's germline CDR1 is MGHRA and CDR2 YSYEKL. This CDR3 is 15 amino acids long. The CDR3 is CASSHRAGSSYEQYF. As DNA, the CDR3 is TGCGCCAGCAGCCACCGAGCGGGGTCCTCCTACGAGCAGTACTTC.

The CDR3 DNA sequence: TGTGCCAGCAGCTTCAGGGTAAATCAGCCCCAGCATTTT. Encoded protein: CASSFRVNQPQHF. The chain couples TRBV7-2 to TRBJ1-5; D possibly corresponds to TRBD1 (5 bases). This CDR3 region has 13 residues. Trimming removed 3 bases from V and 4 bases from J, with 7 bases in between. Germline CDR1 reads SGHTA; CDR2 reads FQGNSA. The variable domain in full, with the rest retrieved from reference TRBV7-2 and TRBJ1-5, is GAGVSQSPSNKVTEKGKDVELRCDPISGHTALYWYRQSLGQGLEFLIYFQGNSAPDKSGLPSDRFSAERTGGSVSTLTIQRTQQEDSAVYLCASSFRVNQPQHFGDGTRLSIL.

This rearrangement joins TRBV6-6 to TRBJ2-7, with D uncertain. The ends were cut back, 5 bases at V and 4 bases at J, with 3 bases in the middle. The CDR3 extends over 10 amino acids. Germline CDR1 and CDR2: MNHNY and SVGAGI (reference sequence). The CDR3: CASSGYEQYF. Here the CDR3 DNA reads TGTGCCAGCAGTGGTTACGAGCAGTACTTC.

The rearrangement links TRBV27 to TRBJ2-5; 11 positions agree with TRBD2. V shed 0 bases and J 5 bases; nucleotides not matched to a gene: 14. The CDR3 covers 19 residues. Germline V gene lookup returns CDR1 MNHEY and CDR2 SMNVEV (reference sequence). The DNA for the CDR3 is TGTGCCAGCAGTTTATCCCCCTTCTTAGCGGGAGGGGGCAGGGAGACCCAGTACTTC. Its protein product is CASSLSPFLAGGGRETQYF.

The chain employs TRBV20-1 and TRBJ1-2, with D unclear. From germline, CDR1 is DFQATT and CDR2 SNEGSKA (reference sequence). The V gene lost 6 bases and the J gene lost 8 bases, with 13 bases spanning the gap. CDR3 size: 11 residues. CDR3 loop: CSALGREGYTF. The CDR3 coding sequence is TGCAGTGCCCTTGGGAGGGAAGGCTACACCTTC.

This clone was counted a few times. The chain is built from TRBV19 and TRBJ2-1, with 10 bases lining up with TRBD2. The germline V gene encodes CDR1 LNHDA and CDR2 SQIVND (reference sequence). V gave up 1 base and J gave up 8 bases; unmatched junction bases: 8. This CDR3 is built from 16 residues. CDR3 loop: CASSIGPAGGGHEQFF. CDR3 bases: TGTGCCAGTAGTATAGGCCCAGCGGGAGGGGGACATGAGCAGTTCTTC.

The chain is built from TRBV27 and TRBJ1-5, with D unclear. V shed 6 bases and J shed 3 bases, with 9 bases lying between them. This CDR3 contains 13 residues. In germline, CDR1 is MNHEY, CDR2 SMNVEV (reference sequence). This chain's CDR3 is CASRRELNQPQHF. The CDR3 DNA is TGTGCCAGCAGGCGGGAACTCAATCAGCCCCAGCATTTT.

In regard to this clone: The same CDR3 arises from other DNA sequences in this sample as well. The V call is TRBV29-1, the J call TRBJ2-3; 7 bases are a match to TRBD2. The CDR3 runs to 13 residues. V shed 6 bases and J 2 bases; nucleotides not matched to a gene: 5. Germline loops: CDR1 SQVTM, CDR2 ANQGSEA. As DNA, the CDR3 is TGCAGCGTGAGGACTAGGTTCACAGATACGCAGTATTTT. This encodes CSVRTRFTDTQYF.

The chain links TRBV29-1 to TRBJ1-1; perhaps TRBD1 as D (5 bases). The CDR3 sequence is 14 residues long. Germline V CDR1 and CDR2: SQVTM, ANQGSEA. The V end was cut by 6 bases, the J end by 3 bases, with 17 bases between. The CDR3 bases are TGCAGCGTCAACTTGGGGGGGTATGACACTGAAGCTTTCTTT. Protein sequence: CSVNLGGYDTEAFF.

The chain recombines TRBV6-6 with TRBJ2-1; no clear D gene. Trimming removed 0 bases at V and 7 bases at J, with 7 bases between. The CDR3 runs 13 residues. Germline CDR1 is MNHNY and CDR2 is SVGAGI (reference sequence). In DNA form, the CDR3 reads TGTGCCAGCAGTTACTCGTCCTTGAATGAGCAGTTCTTC. Amino acids: CASSYSSLNEQFF.

This chain links TRBV29-1 with TRBJ2-7; tentatively, D is TRBD2 (6 bases). Trimming pared 6 bases from V and 5 bases from J, leaving 11 bases between. Germline V lookup: CDR1 SQVTM, CDR2 ANQGSEA. This CDR3 has 11 amino acids. CDR3 sequence: CSVYGGHEQYF. In nucleotides, the CDR3 is TGCAGCGTCTACGGAGGGCACGAGCAGTACTTC.

V usage is TRBV9 and J usage is TRBJ1-3; D call uncertain. CDR3 length: 16 residues. Trimming stripped 3 bases from V and 0 bases from J, with 13 bases between. CDR1 is SGDLS, CDR2 YYNGEE, per germline. The CDR3 nucleotides read TGTGCCAGCAGCGGTGGTTGGGGAACCTCTGGAAACACCATATATTTT. Amino acids: CASSGGWGTSGNTIYF. Complete variable domain (other parts from reference TRBV9 and TRBJ1-3): DSGVTQTPKHLITATGQRVTLRCSPRSGDLSVYWYQQSLDQGLQFLIQYYNGEERAKGNILERFSAQQFPDLHSELNLSSLELGDSALYFCASSGGWGTSGNTIYFGEGSWLTVV.

The genes are TRBV4-1 and TRBJ2-5; TRBD1 matches 8 bases. With 0 bases clipped from V and 4 bases from J, the junction kept 13 bases outside the gene matches. This CDR3 has 18 amino acids. Germline-derived CDR1 and CDR2 are MGHRA and YSYEKL. CDR3 sequence reads: CASSQDEGAGGFRETQYF. The CDR3 nucleotides read TGCGCCAGCAGCCAAGATGAGGGGGCAGGGGGCTTTCGAGAGACCCAGTACTTC.

The chain has TRBV29-1 and TRBJ2-7; D perhaps matches TRBD1 (6 bases). The CDR3 runs to 13 residues. The V gene's germline CDR1 is SQVTM and CDR2 ANQGSEA. The V end lost 6 bases, the J end lost 0 bases, and 12 bases lay between the germline ends. Here the CDR3 DNA reads TGCAGCGTAATGGACAGCCACTCCTACGAGCAGTACTTC. It codes for CSVMDSHSYEQYF.

This clone has only a few counts. The J gene is TRBJ2-7, the V gene TRBV28; 8 bases are a match to TRBD1. Germline V gene data show CDR1 as MDHEN and CDR2 as SYDVKM. CDR3 length: 15 amino acids. V dropped 7 bases and J dropped 4; count of bases not matched to a gene: 12. CDR3 nucleotides: TGTGCCAGCAAGCCAGGGGGCACCTACGGGTACGAGCAGTACTTC. The encoded protein is CASKPGGTYGYEQYF.

This clone occurred once. The J gene is TRBJ1-2, the V gene TRBV13; 10 bases line up with TRBD1. Trimming at V came to 4 bases and at J to 2 bases, leaving 13 bases not matched to a gene. This CDR3 is built from 18 residues. Germline loops: CDR1 PRHDT, CDR2 FYEKMQ (reference sequence). The CDR3 region is CASSSGTGVIWGNYGYTF. In DNA form, the CDR3 reads TGTGCCAGCAGCTCCGGGACAGGGGTGATCTGGGGCAACTATGGCTACACCTTC. Drawing the rest from reference TRBV13 and TRBJ1-2, the complete variable domain is AAGVIQSPRHLIKEKRETATLKCYPIPRHDTVYWYQQGPGQDPQFLISFYEKMQSDKGSIPDRFSAQQFSDYHSELNMSSLELGDSALYFCASSSGTGVIWGNYGYTFGSGTRLTVV.

This chain joins TRBV25-1 and TRBJ2-1, with a weak D call TRBD1 (5 bases). The CDR3 runs 12 residues. Germline V lookup: CDR1 MGHDK, CDR2 SYGVNS. V was pared by 10 bases and J by 5 bases, with 12 bases between. DNA of the CDR3: TGTGCCACTCAGGGTTATAACAATGAGCAGTTCTTC. Translated, it gives CATQGYNNEQFF.

V and J are TRBV30 and TRBJ2-5, with D tentatively TRBD1 (5 bases). Deletions cut 0 bases from V and 2 bases from J, with 10 bases between. The length of the CDR3 is 14 residues. Germline CDR1 is GTSNPN and CDR2 is SVGIG (reference sequence). The CDR3 DNA follows: TGTGCCTGGAGTGTACCAGGGTGGCAAGAGACCCAGTACTTC. It encodes CAWSVPGWQETQYF.

The CDR3 DNA sequence: TGTGCCACCAAGGACTTGGGTCTCTCTGGAAACACCATATATTTT. This gives the protein CATKDLGLSGNTIYF. V gene TRBV6-5 combines with J gene TRBJ1-3; D is uncertain. The germline V gene has CDR1 MNHEY and CDR2 SVGAGI. The ends were cut back, 10 bases at V and 0 bases at J, with 16 bases in the middle. This CDR3 contains 15 residues.